This is a list of T cell receptor beta chains from one sample in a study of blood T cell repertoires in COVID-19. Clones were sequenced by immunoSEQ multiplex PCR, and TCRdb holds only the in-frame ones, with some missing. The sample contains around 220,000 clones, approximately 86% of which appear only once. Sequencing was done on a sample of peripheral blood. The receptors stem from a woman between 50 and 59 years old with COVID-19, enrolled during active disease. Both conserved end residues are part of each CDR3. A D gene is named only where the DNA matches it firmly. Not every row has a clone size; where given, it reads once, few, many or a size class.

J gene	D gene	V gene	clone size	CDR3 protein	CDR3 DNA
TRBJ2-7	NA	TRBV5-4	NA	CASSLRGGGFYEQYF	TGTGCCAGCAGCCTTAGAGGCGGAGGGTTTTACGAGCAGTACTTC
TRBJ1-2	TRBD1	TRBV11-3	NA	CASSFPYPLDRIYGYTF	TGTGCCAGCAGCTTCCCCTACCCTCTGGACAGGATCTATGGCTACACCTTC
TRBJ1-2	TRBD1	TRBV10-3	NA	CAISVQGAGGYTF	TGTGCCATCAGTGTACAGGGGGCGGGTGGCTACACCTTC
TRBJ2-3	TRBD2	TRBV7-9	NA	CASSQWGGGADTQYF	TGTGCCAGCAGCCAGTGGGGGGGTGGTGCAGATACGCAGTATTTT
TRBJ1-4	NA	TRBV5-1	once	CASSPGRREEKLFF	TGCGCCAGCAGCCCGGGACGGAGGGAAGAAAAACTGTTTTTT
TRBJ2-5	TRBD1	TRBV7-3	NA	CASSPTGAAQETQYF	TGTGCCAGCAGTCCGACAGGGGCTGCCCAAGAGACCCAGTACTTC
TRBJ2-3	TRBD1	TRBV9	NA	CASSVEGTGGTDTQYF	TGTGCCAGCAGCGTAGAAGGGACAGGGGGCACAGATACGCAGTATTTT
TRBJ2-1	TRBD1	TRBV19	once	CASSIRFRQGRDEQFF	TGTGCCAGTAGTATTCGCTTCCGACAGGGTAGGGATGAGCAGTTCTTC
TRBJ2-5	TRBD1	TRBV5-6	few	CASFTHRDRGRLGQETQYF	TGTGCCAGTTTCACCCACCGGGACAGGGGGCGGTTAGGCCAAGAGACCCAGTACTTC
TRBJ2-2	TRBD2	TRBV5-1	once	CASSWMASGTPGELFF	TGCGCCAGCAGCTGGATGGCTAGCGGGACCCCCGGGGAGCTGTTTTTT
TRBJ1-4	TRBD1	TRBV7-6	NA	CASSLFRDSTNEKLFF	TGTGCCAGCAGTTTGTTCAGGGACAGCACTAATGAAAAACTGTTTTTT
TRBJ2-7	NA	TRBV15	NA	CATSRSLSEQYF	TGTGCCACCAGCAGATCCCTTAGCGAGCAGTACTTC
TRBJ1-1	TRBD1	TRBV5-5	once	CASSSRGQGMGAEAFF	TGTGCCAGCAGCTCGAGGGGACAGGGGATGGGCGCTGAAGCTTTCTTT
TRBJ2-7	TRBD1	TRBV14	NA	CASSQGDGTGRYEQYF	TGTGCCAGCAGCCAAGGAGACGGGACAGGACGGTACGAGCAGTACTTC
TRBJ2-5	TRBD2	TRBV2	NA	CASSSRTSGGQETQYF	TGTGCCAGCAGTTCCCGGACTAGCGGGGGCCAAGAGACCCAGTACTTC